This T cell receptor (beta chain) was obtained from a study of T cell responses to AZD1222 COVID-19 vaccine. The protocol was immunoSEQ multiplex PCR, while the TCRdb copy is restricted to in-frame clones and leaves out a portion. Here the sample spans about 140,000 clones, roughly 92% being singletons. Sequenced here: peripheral blood, sampled 28 days after the second AZD1222 dose. The sequence derives from an adult who received the AZD1222 COVID-19 vaccine.

The CDR3 DNA follows: TGTGCCAGCAGCCAAGAAATAAATTCCTACAATGAGCAGTTCTTC. It codes for CASSQEINSYNEQFF. V usage is TRBV3-1 (or the pseudogene TRBV3-2) and J usage is TRBJ2-1; D not resolved. The germline gives CDR1 LGHDT, CDR2 YNNKEL (reference sequence). V lost 0 bases and J 1 base, leaving 7 bases between the germline ends. This CDR3 comprises 15 residues.